This passage covers 31 T cell receptor beta chains from one sample sequenced in a study of blood T cell repertoires in COVID-19. The assay was immunoSEQ multiplex PCR, and TCRdb's table has in-frame clones only and misses some. The sample lists 250,000 or so clones; around 90% were seen once. The sequencing input was peripheral blood. These receptors were taken from a woman under 40 with acute or convalescent COVID-19.

V is TRBV6-5 and J is TRBJ2-5, with D maybe TRBD2 (6 bases). V lost 4 bases and J 0 bases, leaving 9 bases between the germline ends. The CDR3 is 14 residues long. Germline V gives CDR1 MNHEY, CDR2 SVGAGI. For the CDR3, the DNA is TGTGCCAGCAGTTCGACTAGGCACCAAGAGACCCAGTACTTC. Protein: CASSSTRHQETQYF.

V usage is TRBV9 and J usage is TRBJ2-1, with D possibly being TRBD2 (5 bases). V lost 3 bases, J lost 10 bases, and 14 bases lay in between. CDR3 length: 13 residues. Germline V gene data show CDR1 as SGDLS and CDR2 as YYNGEE. CDR3 region: CASSGTPTVEQFF. In DNA, the CDR3 is TGTGCCAGCAGCGGGACTCCTACCGTGGAGCAGTTCTTC.

This chain uses TRBV5-6 with TRBJ1-2; 9 bases agree with TRBD1. V lost 2 bases to trimming and J lost 3 bases; unmatched junction nucleotides: 2. Germline lookup yields CDR1 SGHDT and CDR2 YYEEEE. The CDR3 runs to 14 residues. The CDR3 DNA sequence: TGTGCCAGCAGCTTCGACAGGGGGGACTATGGCTACACCTTC. This codes for CASSFDRGDYGYTF. Full variable domain (remainder filled in from reference TRBV5-6 and TRBJ1-2): DAGVTQSPTHLIKTRGQQVTLRCSPKSGHDTVSWYQQALGQGPQFIFQYYEEEERQRGNFPDRFSGHQFPNYSSELNVNALLLGDSALYLCASSFDRGDYGYTFGSGTRLTVV.

The chain links TRBV7-2 to TRBJ1-5; 8 bases line up with TRBD1. Trimming cost V 5 bases and J 5 bases; bases outside gene matches: 8. CDR3 size: 15 residues. Germline CDR1 SGHTA, CDR2 FQGNSA. In DNA form, the CDR3 reads TGTGCCAGCAGCCGTGGGACAGGTCGGGATCAGCCCCAGCATTTT. As protein: CASSRGTGRDQPQHF.

The chain couples TRBV18 to TRBJ2-5; D uncertain. There are 13 residues in the CDR3. Trimming cost V 4 bases and J 2 bases, with 8 bases left between them. Per germline, CDR1 KGHSH and CDR2 LQKENI. CDR3 loop: CASSLSQQETQYF. The CDR3 region has the DNA TGTGCCAGCTCACTCTCACAACAAGAGACCCAGTACTTC.

This chain connects TRBV30 to TRBJ1-4; 7 bases are shared with TRBD1. Losses at the gene ends were 6 bases for V and 3 bases for J; bases not matched to a gene: 16. The CDR3 is made up of 17 amino acids. Germline assignment: CDR1 GTSNPN and CDR2 SVGIG (reference sequence). The CDR3 sequence is CACPVTGRGKSNEKLFF. DNA of the CDR3: TGTGCCTGCCCAGTGACCGGCAGGGGGAAATCTAATGAAAAACTGTTTTTT.

This clone was counted ten times or more. CDR3 amino acids: CASSGRGPNTGELFF. The CDR3 region has the DNA TGTGCCAGCAGCGGTAGGGGGCCGAACACCGGGGAGCTGTTTTTT. The chain links TRBV5-5 to TRBJ2-2, with 7 bases that match TRBD1. Per the germline V gene, CDR1 is SGHKS and CDR2 is YYEKEE (reference sequence). The CDR3 totals 15 residues. Unmatched junction bases numbered 3, after V lost 4 bases and J lost 0 bases.

J is TRBJ2-2 and V is TRBV9, with TRBD2 identical over 15 bases. V was clipped by 2 bases and J by 6 bases; unmatched bases: 8. CDR3 length equals 18 residues. Germline loops: CDR1 SGDLS, CDR2 YYNGEE. CDR3 DNA: TGTGCCAGCAGCGTCGGACGGACTAGCGGGAGGGATGCCGGGGAGCTGTTTTTT. The encoded protein is CASSVGRTSGRDAGELFF.

The chain uses TRBV5-6 and TRBJ2-5; 9 bases agree with TRBD2. V trimming: 4 bases; J trimming: 6 bases; junction bases outside the gene matches: 10. The CDR3 contains 15 residues. In germline, CDR1 is SGHDT, CDR2 YYEEEE. The CDR3 coding sequence is TGTGCCAGCAGCCCGTGGGGGACTAGCAGACAGACCCAGTACTTC. Translation gives CASSPWGTSRQTQYF.

This clone was seen once. J is TRBJ2-7 and V is TRBV6-5; D possibly corresponds to TRBD1 (6 bases). CDR3 length: 13 amino acids. Germline V gene data show CDR1 as MNHEY and CDR2 as SVGAGI. V was trimmed by 7 bases and J by 9 bases, leaving 19 bases between them. In DNA form, the CDR3 reads TGTGCCAGCAAACCCACAGGGAAAACGGCGCAGTACTTC. It is translated as CASKPTGKTAQYF.

The rearrangement uses TRBV5-1 and TRBJ2-3; TRBD2 matches 7 bases. The CDR3 runs to 18 residues. The junction had 11 bases not matched to a gene; V was cut back by 1 base and J by 0 bases. In germline, CDR1 is SGHRS, CDR2 YFSETQ. The CDR3 region is CASSLSGGSGTSTDTQYF. CDR3 DNA: TGCGCCAGCAGCTTGTCCGGGGGGAGCGGTACTAGCACAGATACGCAGTATTTT. Drawing the rest from reference TRBV5-1 and TRBJ2-3, the complete variable domain is KAGVTQTPRYLIKTRGQQVTLSCSPISGHRSVSWYQQTPGQGLQFLFEYFSETQRNKGNFPGRFSGRQFSNSRSEMNVSTLELGDSALYLCASSLSGGSGTSTDTQYFGPGTRLTVL.

This clone was seen only once. The rearrangement joins TRBV5-4 to TRBJ1-3; 7 positions match TRBD1. CDR1 is SGHNT, CDR2 YYREEE, per germline (reference sequence). The ends lost 4 bases at V and 4 bases at J; junction bases unmatched: 5. The CDR3 spans 14 residues. The DNA for the CDR3 is TGTGCCAGCAGCGTGGACAGGCTGGGAAACACCATATATTTT. Its translation is CASSVDRLGNTIYF.

The DNA of the CDR3 is TGTGCCAGCAGCGTAGACGGGATGGACTACAATGAGCAGTTCTTC. This encodes CASSVDGMDYNEQFF. The V and J genes are TRBV9 and TRBJ2-1, with a weak D call TRBD2 (5 bases). This CDR3 is built from 15 residues. The ends were cut back, 0 bases at V and 3 bases at J, with 10 bases in the middle. CDR1 and CDR2 (germline): SGDLS, YYNGEE.

The gene calls are TRBV5-4 and TRBJ2-3; 11 bases line up with TRBD2. This CDR3 is 17 amino acids long. V lost 5 bases and J lost 2; bases outside the gene matches: 10. Germline loops: CDR1 SGHNT, CDR2 YYREEE (reference sequence). The chain's CDR3 is CASRGGTSGPSTDTQYF. In DNA form, the CDR3 reads TGTGCCAGCAGAGGCGGGACTAGCGGCCCTTCCACAGATACGCAGTATTTT.

This sequence joins TRBV12-3 or TRBV12-4 and TRBJ1-5; D unresolved. V was clipped by 7 bases and J by 5 bases, with 12 bases between them. CDR3 length: 13 amino acids. The CDR3, as DNA: TGTGCCAGCACCCCCGCGGGCCATCAGCCCCAGCATTTT. Protein product: CASTPAGHQPQHF.

The rearrangement links TRBV7-9 to TRBJ2-3; D may be TRBD2 (6 bases). V lost 0 bases and J lost 0, with 13 bases in between. This CDR3 spans 17 amino acids. Germline loops: CDR1 SEHNR, CDR2 FQNEAQ (reference sequence). The CDR3 nucleotides are TGTGCCAGCAGCTTAGCGCCACTAGCTTTAAGCACAGATACGCAGTATTTT. Translation: CASSLAPLALSTDTQYF.

A word on this clone: This sample also contains other DNA sequences that code for the same CDR3. The chain combines TRBV7-9 with TRBJ1-2; D uncertain. The V end was cut by 3 bases, the J end by 1 base, with 6 bases between. The CDR3 extends over 13 amino acids. Germline lookup yields CDR1 SEHNR and CDR2 FQNEAQ (reference sequence). The CDR3 here is CASSFLSNYGYTF. The CDR3 nucleotides are TGTGCCAGCAGCTTTTTGAGTAACTATGGCTACACCTTC.

The rearrangement joins TRBV7-9 to TRBJ1-4; 7 bases map to TRBD1. This CDR3 contains 15 residues. Unmatched junction bases numbered 5, after V lost 2 bases and J lost 5 bases. The germline V gene has CDR1 SEHNR and CDR2 FQNEAQ (reference sequence). Written as DNA, the CDR3 is TGTGCCAGCAGCTTACCGGACAGGCAAAATGAAAAACTGTTTTTT. This gives the protein CASSLPDRQNEKLFF.

This CDR3 reads CASRSGAGSDEQYF. CDR3 DNA sequence: TGTGCCAGCAGGAGCGGGGCAGGGAGTGACGAGCAGTACTTC. V is TRBV11-3 and J is TRBJ2-7; the match to TRBD2 covers 7 bases. This CDR3 spans 14 amino acids. V was pared by 6 bases and J by 5 bases, with 10 bases of the junction left unmatched. Germline assignment: CDR1 SGHNT and CDR2 YENEEA. The variable domain in full, completed from reference TRBV11-3 and TRBJ2-7, reads EAGVVQSPRYKIIEKKQPVAFWCNPISGHNTLYWYLQNLGQGPELLIRYENEEAVDDSQLPKDRFSAERLKGVDSTLKIQPAELGDSAVYLCASRSGAGSDEQYFGPGTRLTVT.

V gene TRBV7-9 combines with J gene TRBJ1-2, with D perhaps TRBD1 (5 bases). Germline V gene lookup returns CDR1 SEHNR and CDR2 FQNEAQ (reference sequence). The CDR3 covers 14 residues. The V end lost 1 base, the J end lost 6 bases, and 12 bases lay between the germline ends. The DNA of the CDR3 is TGTGCCAGCAGCTTAGGAGGAGGGGCGGATGGCTACACCTTC. As protein: CASSLGGGADGYTF.

This clone was detected only once. V usage is TRBV13 and J usage is TRBJ2-3; a weak D match, TRBD2 (6 bases). The germline V gene has CDR1 PRHDT and CDR2 FYEKMQ (reference sequence). Trimming removed 5 bases from V and 2 bases from J, with 20 bases in between. CDR3 size: 17 residues. The DNA for the CDR3 is TGTGCCAGCAGCCCATCTTCGGGAGTAGCCCACACAGATACGCAGTATTTT. This encodes CASSPSSGVAHTDTQYF.

The J gene is TRBJ2-5, the V gene TRBV5-1; D unclear. V lost 5 bases and J lost 1, with 6 bases in between. Germline V gene lookup returns CDR1 SGHRS and CDR2 YFSETQ. This CDR3 spans 12 amino acids. In nucleotides, the CDR3 is TGCGCCAGCAGTCGAGCCCAAGAGACCCAGTACTTC. This gives the protein CASSRAQETQYF. The full variable domain, in which reference TRBV5-1 and TRBJ2-5 provide the parts outside the CDR3, is KAGVTQTPRYLIKTRGQQVTLSCSPISGHRSVSWYQQTPGQGLQFLFEYFSETQRNKGNFPGRFSGRQFSNSRSEMNVSTLELGDSALYLCASSRAQETQYFGPGTRLLVL.

This sequence joins TRBV25-1 and TRBJ2-3; 7 bases are a match to TRBD1. Trimming at V came to 2 bases and at J to 2 bases, leaving 4 bases not matched to a gene. Germline assignment: CDR1 MGHDK and CDR2 SYGVNS. The CDR3 runs 15 residues. The CDR3 nucleotides read TGTGCCAGCAGTGAACACAGGGGTCTCACAGATACGCAGTATTTT. Encoded protein: CASSEHRGLTDTQYF. Together with reference TRBV25-1 and TRBJ2-3, the CDR3 gives the full variable domain: EADIYQTPRYLVIGTGKKITLECSQTMGHDKMYWYQQDPGMELHLIHYSYGVNSTEKGDLSSESTVSRIRTEHFPLTLESARPSHTSQYLCASSEHRGLTDTQYFGPGTRLTVL.

The chain links TRBV11-2 to TRBJ2-2, with 10 bases fitting TRBD2. Germline trimming cut 6 bases from V and 1 base from J; bases unmatched to any gene: 14. The CDR3 has 19 amino acids. CDR1 is SGHAT, CDR2 FQNNGV, per germline. This chain's CDR3 is CASSYLVGLAGVNTGELFF. CDR3 sequence (DNA): TGTGCCAGCAGTTACCTTGTTGGTCTAGCGGGAGTGAACACCGGGGAGCTGTTTTTT.

The CDR3 spells CASSVDVGGGEKLFF. Here the CDR3 DNA reads TGTGCCAGCAGCGTAGATGTAGGGGGCGGTGAAAAACTGTTTTTT. The rearrangement uses TRBV9 and TRBJ1-4; 7 bases map to TRBD1. The CDR3 totals 15 residues. Germline CDR1 and CDR2: SGDLS and YYNGEE. J lost 7 bases, V lost 0 bases, and 6 bases had no gene match.

This clone was found a few times. The chain has TRBV27 and TRBJ2-1, with TRBD2 matching 12 bases. This CDR3 spans 18 amino acids. The germline V gene has CDR1 MNHEY and CDR2 SMNVEV (reference sequence). J lost 7 bases, V lost 6 bases, and 16 bases had no gene match. CDR3 nucleotides: TGTGCCAGCAGCCCCCCGACTAGCGGGAGTTTTTTGGTAAATGAGCAGTTCTTC. Translation: CASSPPTSGSFLVNEQFF.

The chain links TRBV6-2 or TRBV6-3 to TRBJ1-2; TRBD1 might be the D (5 bases). Trimming shortened V by 0 bases and J by 4 bases, and 15 bases separated the two germline ends. The CDR3 runs 16 residues. Germline assignment: CDR1 MNHEY and CDR2 SVGEGT. The CDR3 DNA sequence: TGTGCCAGCAGTTACTCGGTTACGACAGCGTCCTATGGCTACACCTTC. Its protein is CASSYSVTTASYGYTF.

V and J are TRBV9 and TRBJ2-7; tentatively, D is TRBD2 (6 bases). The CDR3 runs 13 residues. V was cut by 1 base and J by 7 bases, with 12 bases left in between. Germline V gene sequence: CDR1 SGDLS, CDR2 YYNGEE. Written as DNA, the CDR3 is TGTGCCAGCAGCGTAACGGGAGTGAGTGAGCAGTACTTC. Protein: CASSVTGVSEQYF.

In this sample, this clone turned up a few times. The J gene is TRBJ2-5, the V gene TRBV5-1; D remains unclear. With 2 bases removed from V and 2 bases from J, the gap between germline ends came to 4 bases. Per germline, CDR1 SGHRS and CDR2 YFSETQ. CDR3 size: 12 residues. The CDR3 here is CASSFSQETQYF. The CDR3 bases are TGCGCCAGCAGCTTTTCGCAAGAGACCCAGTACTTC.

This clone was seen a single time. The rearrangement uses TRBV30 and TRBJ1-6, with TRBD1 matching over 7 bases. The CDR3 runs 13 residues. Germline trimming cut 4 bases from V and 7 bases from J; bases unmatched to any gene: 4. Germline V gene data show CDR1 as GTSNPN and CDR2 as SVGIG (reference sequence). CDR3 nucleotides: TGTGCCTGGAAACGGGACAGAAATTCACCCCTCCACTTT. Translating it yields CAWKRDRNSPLHF.

V usage is TRBV5-6 and J usage is TRBJ2-5, with D possibly matching TRBD1 (6 bases). Trimming removed 1 base from V and 2 bases from J, with 9 bases in between. The CDR3 extends over 14 amino acids. Germline V gives CDR1 SGHDT, CDR2 YYEEEE. CDR3 DNA sequence: TGTGCCAGCAGCTTGACAGGGAGTCAAGAGACCCAGTACTTC. Translating it yields CASSLTGSQETQYF.